The rows below give T cell receptor beta chains drawn from one sample of a study of blood T cell repertoires in COVID-19. Some clones are missing from TCRdb's copy, which holds only in-frame ones; the method was immunoSEQ multiplex PCR. The sample yields tens of thousands of clones, approximately 86% seen once. What was sequenced was peripheral blood. All receptors derive from a male donor with acute or convalescent COVID-19. CDR3s include the opening cysteine and the closing phenylalanine or tryptophan. Each record gives: clone size, V gene, J gene, D gene, CDR3 DNA, CDR3 protein. A D gene is named only where the DNA matches it firmly. A row's size may be missing; if present it is once, few, many or a size class.

.,TRBV28,TRBJ1-1,TRBD1,TGTGCCAGCAGTCCAGCGACAGGGGGAATGACTGAAGCTTTCTTT,CASSPATGGMTEAFF
.,TRBV9,TRBJ1-1,TRBD1,TGTGCCAGCAGCACAGGATTGGACAGGTTTCCACGGGGGGCTTTCTTT,CASSTGLDRFPRGAFF
.,TRBV7-2,TRBJ2-7,.,TGTGCCAGCAGCTTAGGTTCCGGGCAGGGCCCCTACGAGCAGTACTTC,CASSLGSGQGPYEQYF
once,TRBV2,TRBJ2-3,TRBD1,TGTGCCAGCAGACCCCGGGACAGGGGACCAGATACGCAGTATTTT,CASRPRDRGPDTQYF
.,TRBV18,TRBJ1-5,.,TGTGCCAGCTCACTGAACAGCCTCAATCAGCCCCAGCATTTT,CASSLNSLNQPQHF
.,TRBV6-1,TRBJ1-1,.,TGTGCCAGCAGTGAAGCGCGTTTCGCTGAAGCTTTCTTT,CASSEARFAEAFF
once,TRBV6-1,TRBJ2-5,.,TGTGCCAGCAGTGAAGGGGTTGCGGGGCGAGAGACCCAGTACTTC,CASSEGVAGRETQYF
.,TRBV18,TRBJ2-7,TRBD1,TGTGCCAGCTCACCCGGGGACAGCTACGAGCAGTACTTC,CASSPGDSYEQYF
.,TRBV24-1,TRBJ2-1,TRBD2,TGTGCCACCAGTGATCCCCAAAGTAGCGGGGGGTTCGACAATGAGCAGTTCTTC,CATSDPQSSGGFDNEQFF
.,TRBV6-1,TRBJ1-1,.,TGTGCCAGCAGTGAAATTGCGGCGGAAGCTTTCTTT,CASSEIAAEAFF
.,TRBV28,TRBJ1-2,TRBD1,TGTGCCAGCAGTCTTTGGGACAGGGGCGGCTATGGCTACACCTTC,CASSLWDRGGYGYTF
few,TRBV9,TRBJ1-5,.,TGTGCCAGCAGCGTATCGGGGGTGAATCAGCCCCAGCATTTT,CASSVSGVNQPQHF
.,TRBV19,TRBJ2-1,TRBD2,TGTGCCAGTAGATCTAGCGGGGGGCTCTACAATGAGCAGTTCTTC,CASRSSGGLYNEQFF